A single T cell receptor beta chain is shown here with its context. Its specificity is not known. The source of the sample is a study of graft-versus-host responses after intestinal transplantation. Study-level points and caveats: Researchers found GvH clones in recipient marrow, and some showed up first in ileum or blood. Allograft graft-versus-host to host-versus-graft clonal ratios ran high in patients with graft-donor T cell macrochimerism.

V gave up 3 bases and J gave up 5 bases, with 12 bases separating them. Germline lookup yields CDR1 SEHNR and CDR2 FQNEAQ (reference sequence). CDR3 length equals 14 residues. Using immunoSEQ multiplex PCR, the repertoire was profiled, and TCRdb retains in-frame clones only, with some absent. The data contain more than 75,000 clones, under 95% of them singletons. This TCR came from a human donor who was the organ donor for an intestinal transplant. V and J are TRBV7-9 and TRBJ2-3; unclear D gene. The starting material was unstimulated CD4+ T cells sorted from spleen or lymph node cells, obtained before transplant. The CDR3 reads CASSLLSRGDTQYF. CDR3 sequence (DNA): TGTGCCAGCAGCTTGTTGAGTCGCGGAGATACGCAGTATTTT.